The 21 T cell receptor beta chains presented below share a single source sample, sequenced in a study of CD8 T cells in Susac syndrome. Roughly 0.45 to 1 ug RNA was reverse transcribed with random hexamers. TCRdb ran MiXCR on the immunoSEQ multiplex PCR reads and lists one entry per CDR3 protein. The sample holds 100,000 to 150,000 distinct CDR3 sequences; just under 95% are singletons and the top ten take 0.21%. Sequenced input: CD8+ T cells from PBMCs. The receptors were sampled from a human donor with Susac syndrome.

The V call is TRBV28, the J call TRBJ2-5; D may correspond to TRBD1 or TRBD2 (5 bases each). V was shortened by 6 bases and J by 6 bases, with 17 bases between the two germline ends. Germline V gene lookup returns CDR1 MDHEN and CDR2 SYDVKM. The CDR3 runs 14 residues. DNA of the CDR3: TGTGCCAGCAGCCCGAGGATGGGGGAGCAGACCCAGTACTTC. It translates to CASSPRMGEQTQYF.

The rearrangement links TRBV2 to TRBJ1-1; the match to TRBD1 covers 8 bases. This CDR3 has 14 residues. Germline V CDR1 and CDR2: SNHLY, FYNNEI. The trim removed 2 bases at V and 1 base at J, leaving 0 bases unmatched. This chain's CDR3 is CASSETGGNTEAFF. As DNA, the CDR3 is TGTGCCAGCAGTGAAACAGGGGGGAACACTGAAGCTTTCTTT.

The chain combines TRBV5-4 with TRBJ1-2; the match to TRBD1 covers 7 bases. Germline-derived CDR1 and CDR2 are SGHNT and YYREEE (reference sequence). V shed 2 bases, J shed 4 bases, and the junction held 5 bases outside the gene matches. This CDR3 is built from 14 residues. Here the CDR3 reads CASSFGQDSYGYTF. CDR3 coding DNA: TGTGCCAGCAGCTTCGGACAGGATAGCTATGGCTACACCTTC.

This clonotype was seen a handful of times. CDR3 residues: CASSQERETQYF. The CDR3 DNA sequence: TGCGCCAGCAGCCAAGAAAGGGAGACCCAGTACTTC. The chain employs TRBV4-1 and TRBJ2-5; no clear D gene. Germline V CDR1 and CDR2: MGHRA, YSYEKL. This CDR3 is built from 12 residues. V lost 0 bases to trimming and J lost 5 bases, with 4 bases between them.

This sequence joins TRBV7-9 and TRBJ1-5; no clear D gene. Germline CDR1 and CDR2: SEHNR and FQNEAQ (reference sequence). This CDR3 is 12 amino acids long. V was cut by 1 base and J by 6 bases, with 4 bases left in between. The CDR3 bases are TGTGCCAGCAGCTTAGGGGGTCAGCCCCAGCATTTT. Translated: CASSLGGQPQHF.

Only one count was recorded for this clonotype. CDR3 DNA: TGCAGTGCTAGAGATTTTAGCGGGGACTCCTACGAGCAGTACTTC. Translated, it gives CSARDFSGDSYEQYF. V is TRBV20-1 and J is TRBJ2-7; 8 nucleotides agree with TRBD2. The CDR3 has 15 residues. The trim removed 0 bases at V and 0 bases at J, leaving 4 bases unmatched. CDR1 is DFQATT, CDR2 SNEGSKA, per germline (reference sequence).

The CDR3 coding sequence is TGTGCCAGCGGGGGCTACAATGAGCAGTTCTTC. This gives the protein CASGGYNEQFF. The chain recombines TRBV6-1 with TRBJ2-1, with D possibly called TRBD1 or TRBD2 (5 bases each). CDR1 is MNHNS and CDR2 is SASEGT in the germline V gene. The CDR3 is 11 amino acids. Trimming shortened V by 8 bases and J by 3 bases, and 5 bases separated the two germline ends.

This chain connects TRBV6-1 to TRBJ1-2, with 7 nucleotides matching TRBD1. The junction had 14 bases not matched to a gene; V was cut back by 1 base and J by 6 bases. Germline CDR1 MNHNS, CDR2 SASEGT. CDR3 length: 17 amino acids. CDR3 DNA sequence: TGTGCCAGCAGTGAAGGGTTATGGACAGGACAGACTGATGGCTACACCTTC. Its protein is CASSEGLWTGQTDGYTF.

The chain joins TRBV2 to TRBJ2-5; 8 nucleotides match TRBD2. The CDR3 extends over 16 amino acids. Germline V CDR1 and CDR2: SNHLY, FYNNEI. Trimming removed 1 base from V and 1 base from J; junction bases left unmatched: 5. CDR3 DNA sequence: TGTGCCAGCAGTGAAGAGGTAGCGGGGCGCCAAGAGACCCAGTACTTC. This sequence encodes CASSEEVAGRQETQYF.

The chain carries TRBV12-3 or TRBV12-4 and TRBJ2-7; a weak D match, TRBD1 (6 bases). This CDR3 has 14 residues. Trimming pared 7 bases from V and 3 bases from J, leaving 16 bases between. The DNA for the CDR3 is TGTGCCAGCACCTGGGGAAGGGGGAGCTACGAGCAGTACTTC. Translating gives CASTWGRGSYEQYF.

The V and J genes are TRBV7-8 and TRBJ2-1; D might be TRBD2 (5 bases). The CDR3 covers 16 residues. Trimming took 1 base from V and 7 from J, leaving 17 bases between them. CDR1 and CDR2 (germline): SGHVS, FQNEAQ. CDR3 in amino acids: CASSLGFREWVNEQFF. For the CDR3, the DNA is TGTGCCAGCAGCTTAGGGTTCCGGGAATGGGTGAATGAGCAGTTCTTC.

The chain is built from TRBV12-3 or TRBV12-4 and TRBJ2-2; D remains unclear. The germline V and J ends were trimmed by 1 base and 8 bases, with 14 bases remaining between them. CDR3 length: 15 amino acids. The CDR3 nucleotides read TGTGCCAGCAGTTTAGTAACCGCGGAGCCAGGGGAGCTGTTTTTT. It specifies CASSLVTAEPGELFF.

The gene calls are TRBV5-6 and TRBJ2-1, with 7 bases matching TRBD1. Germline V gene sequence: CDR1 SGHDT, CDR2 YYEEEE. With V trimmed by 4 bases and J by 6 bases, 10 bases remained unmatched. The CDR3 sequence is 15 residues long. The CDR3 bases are TGTGCCAGCAGCGAAATTACCAGGACAGGCAATGAGCAGTTCTTC. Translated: CASSEITRTGNEQFF.

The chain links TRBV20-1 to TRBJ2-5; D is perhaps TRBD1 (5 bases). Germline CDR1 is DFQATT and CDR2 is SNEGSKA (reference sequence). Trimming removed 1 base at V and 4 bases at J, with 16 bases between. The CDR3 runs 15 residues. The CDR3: CSARVRADFRETQYF. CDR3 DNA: TGCAGTGCTAGAGTCAGGGCCGATTTTCGAGAGACCCAGTACTTC.

CDR3 sequence (DNA): TGTGCCTGGACCTCCGGGGGGGGCGACGGCTACACCTTC. Amino acids: CAWTSGGGDGYTF. V and J are TRBV30 and TRBJ1-2; tentative D call: TRBD1 (6 bases). Germline loops: CDR1 GTSNPN, CDR2 SVGIG (reference sequence). Trimming stripped 4 bases from V and 8 bases from J, with 17 bases between. The CDR3 spans 13 residues.

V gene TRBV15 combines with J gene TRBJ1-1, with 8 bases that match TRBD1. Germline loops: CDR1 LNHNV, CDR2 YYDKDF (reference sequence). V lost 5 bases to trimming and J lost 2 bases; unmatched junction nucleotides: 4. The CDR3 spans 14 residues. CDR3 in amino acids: CATSPDRVNTEAFF. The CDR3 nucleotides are TGTGCCACCAGCCCGGACAGGGTAAACACTGAAGCTTTCTTT.

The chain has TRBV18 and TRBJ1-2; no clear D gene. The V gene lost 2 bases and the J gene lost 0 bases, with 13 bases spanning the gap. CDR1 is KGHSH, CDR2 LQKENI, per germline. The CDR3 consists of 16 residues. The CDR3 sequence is CASSPFRAETNYGYTF. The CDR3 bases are TGTGCCAGCTCACCATTCCGGGCAGAAACTAACTATGGCTACACCTTC.

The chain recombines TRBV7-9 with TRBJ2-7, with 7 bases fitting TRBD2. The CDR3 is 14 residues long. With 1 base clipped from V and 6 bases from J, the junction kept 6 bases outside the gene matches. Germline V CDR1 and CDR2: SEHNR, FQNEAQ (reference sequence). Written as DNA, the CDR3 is TGTGCCAGCAGCTTAGGACTAGCCCCTGCCGAGCAGTACTTC. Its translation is CASSLGLAPAEQYF.

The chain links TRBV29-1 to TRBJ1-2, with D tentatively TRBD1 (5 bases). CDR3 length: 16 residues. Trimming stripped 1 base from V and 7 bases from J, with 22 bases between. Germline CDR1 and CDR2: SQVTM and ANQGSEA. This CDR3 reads CSVEAGQAGLVSGYTF. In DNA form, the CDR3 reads TGCAGCGTTGAAGCCGGACAAGCAGGTCTCGTGAGTGGCTACACCTTC.

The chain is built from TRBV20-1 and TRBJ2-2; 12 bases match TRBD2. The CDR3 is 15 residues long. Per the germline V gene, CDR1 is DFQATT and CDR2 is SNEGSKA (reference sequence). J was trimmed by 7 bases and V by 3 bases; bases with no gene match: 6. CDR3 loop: CSARRLAGDVGELFF. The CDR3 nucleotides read TGCAGTGCTAGGCGACTAGCGGGAGATGTCGGGGAGCTGTTTTTT.

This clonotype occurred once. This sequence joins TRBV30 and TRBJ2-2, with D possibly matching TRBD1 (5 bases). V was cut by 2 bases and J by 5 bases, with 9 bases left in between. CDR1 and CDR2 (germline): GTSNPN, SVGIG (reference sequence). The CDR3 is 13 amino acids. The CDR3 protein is CAWSPTGTGELFF. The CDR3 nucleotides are TGTGCCTGGAGTCCAACAGGTACCGGGGAGCTGTTTTTT.